These 20 T cell receptor beta chains were all obtained from the same sample, sequenced in a study of blood T cell repertoires in COVID-19. Produced via immunoSEQ multiplex PCR; TCRdb's table is partial and in-frame only. The top ten hold almost 5% of the sample, which has roughly 200,000 clones, more than 75% seen once. The specimen sequenced was peripheral blood. The source is a woman at least 80 years old with acute or convalescent COVID-19.

The J gene is TRBJ2-2, the V gene TRBV5-1, with TRBD1 matching 7 bases. CDR3 length: 15 residues. CDR1 and CDR2 from the germline V gene are SGHRS and YFSETQ. V dropped 3 bases and J dropped 1; count of bases not matched to a gene: 3. The CDR3 region is CASSSGTENTGELFF. The CDR3 DNA reads TGCGCCAGCAGCTCCGGGACAGAGAACACCGGGGAGCTGTTTTTT.

In the case of this clone: The sample has other DNA sequences that encode this CDR3 too. The genes are TRBV18 and TRBJ2-7, with TRBD1 matching over 9 bases. The CDR3 loop spans 14 amino acids. CDR1 is KGHSH, CDR2 LQKENI, per germline. Trimming took 4 bases from V and 2 from J; bases not matched to a gene: 3. In DNA form, the CDR3 reads TGTGCCAGCTCACTGGGACAGGGCACCTACGAGCAGTACTTC. This codes for CASSLGQGTYEQYF.

This rearrangement joins TRBV28 to TRBJ2-1; no reliable D call. The CDR3 is 14 amino acids. Trimming left V 6 bases short and J 3 bases short, with 12 bases between. Germline V lookup: CDR1 MDHEN, CDR2 SYDVKM. The CDR3 nucleotides read TGTGCCAGCAGCCCTCGAAGAGGCTACAATGAGCAGTTCTTC. The encoded protein is CASSPRRGYNEQFF.

The count of this clone is one. This chain links TRBV5-4 with TRBJ2-6; D unclear. The V end lost 9 bases, the J end lost 0 bases, and 10 bases lay between the germline ends. The CDR3 is 14 residues long. The V gene's germline CDR1 is SGHNT and CDR2 YYREEE (reference sequence). This CDR3 is CATNERSGANVLTF. CDR3 bases: TGTGCCACCAACGAGCGCTCTGGGGCCAACGTCCTGACTTTC. The complete variable domain, with remaining parts taken from reference TRBV5-4 and TRBJ2-6, reads ETGVTQSPTHLIKTRGQQVTLRCSSQSGHNTVSWYQQALGQGPQFIFQYYREEENGRGNFPPRFSGLQFPNYSSELNVNALELDDSALYLCATNERSGANVLTFGAGSRLTVL.

To note about this clone: The same CDR3 can be traced to other DNA sequences in this sample. This chain joins TRBV6-5 and TRBJ1-4, with D possibly matching TRBD1 (5 bases). From germline, CDR1 is MNHEY and CDR2 SVGAGI. V gave up 0 bases and J gave up 7 bases, with 12 bases separating them. This CDR3 comprises 15 residues. The CDR3 spells CASSYSGQGGEKLFF. CDR3 DNA: TGTGCCAGCAGTTACTCCGGGCAGGGAGGTGAAAAACTGTTTTTT.

The chain employs TRBV27 and TRBJ2-5; D not resolved. The CDR3 sequence is 14 residues long. V lost 5 bases, J lost 1 base, and 11 bases lay in between. The V gene's germline CDR1 is MNHEY and CDR2 SMNVEV (reference sequence). The DNA of the CDR3 is TGTGCCAGCAGTAAATTTGAGTCCCAAGAGACCCAGTACTTC. It specifies CASSKFESQETQYF.

The V gene is TRBV7-9, the J gene TRBJ1-1, with 8 bases aligning to TRBD1. This CDR3 contains 17 residues. Germline V gene data show CDR1 as SEHNR and CDR2 as FQNEAQ (reference sequence). V lost 5 bases, J lost 3 bases, and 14 bases stayed unmatched. CDR3 amino acids: CASSARGGQGGYTEAFF. The CDR3 bases are TGTGCCAGCAGCGCCAGAGGAGGACAGGGCGGGTACACTGAAGCTTTCTTT.

This clone was seen repeatedly, ten times or more. The chain joins TRBV6-5 to TRBJ2-7, with 7 bases fitting TRBD1. Trimming removed 7 bases from V and 0 bases from J; junction bases left unmatched: 3. The length of the CDR3 is 13 residues. Per the germline V gene, CDR1 is MNHEY and CDR2 is SVGAGI. Here the CDR3 reads CASNRDSSYEQYF. CDR3 nucleotide sequence: TGTGCCAGCAACAGGGACAGCTCCTACGAGCAGTACTTC.

V gene TRBV6-6 combines with J gene TRBJ1-2; D not certain. Trimming left V 2 bases short and J 2 bases short, with 9 bases between. This CDR3 comprises 14 residues. CDR1 is MNHNY and CDR2 is SVGAGI in the germline V gene (reference sequence). Here the CDR3 DNA reads TGTGCCAGCAGTTACGTACAGATGAACTATGGCTACACCTTC. Its protein is CASSYVQMNYGYTF.

The chain links TRBV6-5 to TRBJ1-5, with TRBD1 matching over 9 bases. The germline V gene encodes CDR1 MNHEY and CDR2 SVGAGI. V shed 8 bases and J 1 base; nucleotides not matched to a gene: 6. The CDR3 sequence is 15 residues long. The CDR3 sequence is CASGGGTGSNQPQHF. The CDR3 DNA is TGTGCCAGCGGCGGGGGGACAGGGAGCAATCAGCCCCAGCATTTT.

This sequence joins TRBV2 and TRBJ1-5; D unclear. CDR1 is SNHLY and CDR2 is FYNNEI in the germline V gene. V was shortened by 6 bases and J by 0 bases, with 9 bases between the two germline ends. CDR3 size: 14 residues. CDR3 region: CASSERYSNQPQHF. The CDR3 DNA is TGTGCCAGCAGCGAGAGATATAGCAATCAGCCCCAGCATTTT.

The chain links TRBV18 to TRBJ1-1, with 7 bases lining up with TRBD1. J lost 4 bases, V lost 4 bases, and 9 bases had no gene match. Germline V lookup: CDR1 KGHSH, CDR2 LQKENI. CDR3 length: 15 amino acids. The CDR3 nucleotides read TGTGCCAGCTCACTCTTGACAGGGATAATCACTGAAGCTTTCTTT. This encodes CASSLLTGIITEAFF.

This clone appeared a few times. The chain joins TRBV29-1 to TRBJ2-3; 15 positions agree with TRBD2. Looked up from germline, CDR1 is SQVTM and CDR2 is ANQGSEA. The CDR3 spans 15 residues. V gave up 6 bases and J gave up 7 bases; unmatched junction bases: 8. The CDR3 DNA follows: TGCAGCGTCCCGAGTGGGACTAGCGGGAGGTATACGCAGTATTTT. Its protein is CSVPSGTSGRYTQYF.

V and J are TRBV7-2 and TRBJ2-1, with 10 nucleotides matching TRBD2. Looked up from germline, CDR1 is SGHTA and CDR2 is FQGNSA. The V segment lost 5 bases and the J segment 7 bases; nucleotides outside the gene matches: 14. This CDR3 comprises 17 residues. The CDR3 DNA sequence: TGTGCCAGCAGCGTGCGAGAGCGGGAGGGTTCTCGAAATGAGCAGTTCTTC. This sequence encodes CASSVREREGSRNEQFF.

V usage is TRBV28 and J usage is TRBJ2-7; D is perhaps TRBD2 (5 bases). Germline CDR1 reads MDHEN; CDR2 reads SYDVKM. This CDR3 contains 12 residues. Deletions cut 8 bases from V and 2 bases from J, with 10 bases between. CDR3 in DNA: TGTGCCAGCGGACTCGATACCTACGAGCAGTACTTC. Its protein is CASGLDTYEQYF. The variable domain in full, with the rest retrieved from reference TRBV28 and TRBJ2-7, is DVKVTQSSRYLVKRTGEKVFLECVQDMDHENMFWYRQDPGLGLRLIYFSYDVKMKEKGDIPEGYSVSREKKERFSLILESASTNQTSMYLCASGLDTYEQYFGPGTRLTVT.

This chain connects TRBV6-2 or TRBV6-3 to TRBJ2-2, with no clear D. Trimming left V 1 base short and J 7 bases short, with 16 bases between. The CDR3 length is 16 residues. Germline CDR1 and CDR2: MNHEY and SVGEGT. The DNA for the CDR3 is TGTGCCAGCAGTTACTATGAAGCCCCAGGTGGCGGGGAGCTGTTTTTT. This translates into CASSYYEAPGGGELFF.

The rearrangement uses TRBV4-3 and TRBJ2-7; D gene unclear. Germline assignment: CDR1 LGHNA and CDR2 YSLEER. V was trimmed by 0 bases and J by 6 bases, leaving 18 bases between them. This CDR3 is 16 amino acids long. The CDR3 DNA reads TGCGCCAGCAGCCAAGATTCGCTCGTATTACTCTCCGAGCAGTACTTC. Amino acids: CASSQDSLVLLSEQYF.

The rearrangement links TRBV6-4 to TRBJ2-7, with TRBD1 matching 7 bases. Germline loops: CDR1 MRHNA, CDR2 SNTAGT. Losses at the gene ends were 0 bases for V and 2 bases for J; bases not matched to a gene: 7. This CDR3 region has 16 residues. CDR3: CASSDSFEGTAYEQYF. CDR3 nucleotides: TGTGCCAGCAGTGACTCGTTCGAAGGGACAGCCTACGAGCAGTACTTC.

The rearrangement joins TRBV6-2 or TRBV6-3 to TRBJ2-7; TRBD1 aligns across 7 bases. The V and J ends lost 0 bases and 2 bases, in that order; junction bases with no gene match: 4. Germline V gene data show CDR1 as MNHEY and CDR2 as SVGEGT. There are 15 residues in the CDR3. CDR3 region: CASSYSGTAPYEQYF. CDR3 bases: TGTGCCAGCAGTTACTCGGGGACAGCTCCCTACGAGCAGTACTTC.

This chain uses TRBV3-1 (or the pseudogene TRBV3-2) with TRBJ1-2; TRBD1 matches 7 bases. CDR1 and CDR2 (germline): LGHDT, YNNKEL (reference sequence). This CDR3 has 15 residues. The V segment lost 3 bases and the J segment 3 bases; nucleotides outside the gene matches: 7. This chain's CDR3 is CASSQKTGTHYGYTF. DNA for the CDR3: TGTGCCAGCAGCCAGAAGACAGGGACCCACTATGGCTACACCTTC.